These T cell receptor beta chains were read from a single sample in a study of regulatory T cells in long-lasting Graves disease. One entry per CDR3 protein, called by TCRdb with MiXCR from the multiplex PCR reads. The table shows about 420,000 distinct CDR3 sequences, with roughly 17% occurring only once. The same data also went into a second study, on T cells in Graves' hyperthyroidism and ophthalmopathy.

Material: peripheral blood mononuclear cells (PBMCs), obtained at new diagnosis, from a patient treated with antithyroid drugs. The receptor source for this set is a young woman with Graves disease. CDR3s include the opening cysteine and the closing phenylalanine or tryptophan. The D gene is left open where the match is weak. Size tells how often a clone was seen (once, few, many) or the class of an expanded clone, and some rows leave it out.

v_gene: TRBV28
d_gene: TRBD1
j_gene: TRBJ1-1
abundance: many
CDR3aa: CASSLTGVLNTEAFF
CDR3nt: TGTGCCAGCAGTCTTACAGGGGTCCTGAACACTGAAGCTTTCTTT

v_gene: TRBV6-2/TRBV6-3
d_gene: TRBD1
j_gene: TRBJ2-5
abundance: few
CDR3aa: CASSYPQGVRETQYF
CDR3nt: TGTGCCAGCAGTTATCCACAGGGGGTCCGGGAGACCCAGTACTTC

v_gene: TRBV9
d_gene: TRBD2
j_gene: TRBJ2-2
abundance: few
CDR3aa: CASSVLPGLAGLETGELFF
CDR3nt: TGTGCCAGCAGCGTACTACCGGGACTAGCGGGATTGGAGACCGGGGAGCTGTTTTTT

v_gene: TRBV6-5
d_gene: TRBD2
j_gene: TRBJ2-3
abundance: many
CDR3aa: CASSFSGRAPTDTQYF
CDR3nt: TGTGCCAGCAGTTTTAGCGGGAGGGCCCCCACAGATACGCAGTATTTT

v_gene: TRBV7-2
d_gene: -
j_gene: TRBJ2-6
abundance: few
CDR3aa: CASSPRPGAFSGANVLTF
CDR3nt: TGTGCCAGCAGCCCGCGGCCAGGGGCCTTTTCTGGGGCCAACGTCCTGACTTTC

v_gene: TRBV20-1
d_gene: -
j_gene: TRBJ2-3
abundance: -
CDR3aa: CSAIDRDTQYF
CDR3nt: TGCAGTGCAATCGACAGAGATACGCAGTATTTT

v_gene: TRBV20-1
d_gene: -
j_gene: TRBJ1-2
abundance: few
CDR3aa: CSARGTREYDGYTF
CDR3nt: TGCAGTGCTAGGGGTACCAGGGAATATGATGGCTACACCTTC

v_gene: TRBV20-1
d_gene: TRBD2
j_gene: TRBJ2-7
abundance: many
CDR3aa: CSARASGRGGEQYF
CDR3nt: TGCAGTGCTAGAGCTAGCGGGAGGGGGGGGGAGCAGTACTTC

v_gene: TRBV5-1
d_gene: -
j_gene: TRBJ1-1
abundance: -
CDR3aa: CASSSGQMNTEAFF
CDR3nt: TGCGCCAGCAGCTCCGGACAGATGAACACTGAAGCTTTCTTT

v_gene: TRBV18
d_gene: -
j_gene: TRBJ1-1
abundance: many
CDR3aa: CASSPGEGTEAFF
CDR3nt: TGTGCCAGCTCACCGGGGGAAGGCACTGAAGCTTTCTTT

v_gene: TRBV29-1
d_gene: -
j_gene: TRBJ2-5
abundance: many
CDR3aa: CSVETRWQETQYF
CDR3nt: TGCAGCGTGGAAACGCGGTGGCAAGAGACCCAGTACTTC

v_gene: TRBV7-9
d_gene: -
j_gene: TRBJ1-1
abundance: many
CDR3aa: CASSLLAQNTEAFF
CDR3nt: TGTGCCAGCAGCTTATTGGCACAGAACACTGAAGCTTTCTTT

v_gene: TRBV20-1
d_gene: -
j_gene: TRBJ2-3
abundance: many
CDR3aa: CSPTSSDTQYF
CDR3nt: TGCAGTCCCACCAGTTCAGATACGCAGTATTTT

v_gene: TRBV19
d_gene: TRBD1
j_gene: TRBJ2-1
abundance: once
CDR3aa: CASSHYGTGRSNEQFF
CDR3nt: TGTGCCAGTAGTCATTATGGGACAGGGAGAAGTAATGAGCAGTTCTTC

v_gene: TRBV24-1
d_gene: -
j_gene: TRBJ1-5
abundance: few
CDR3aa: CATGVDSNQPQHF
CDR3nt: TGTGCCACCGGAGTTGATAGCAATCAGCCCCAGCATTTT

v_gene: TRBV5-1
d_gene: -
j_gene: TRBJ2-2
abundance: -
CDR3aa: CASSLDFRPPANTGELFF
CDR3nt: TGCGCCAGCAGCTTGGACTTCAGACCTCCGGCGAACACCGGGGAGCTGTTTTTT

v_gene: TRBV12-3/TRBV12-4
d_gene: -
j_gene: TRBJ1-1
abundance: many
CDR3aa: CASSFMSNTEAFF
CDR3nt: TGTGCCAGCAGTTTCATGTCCAACACTGAAGCTTTCTTT

v_gene: TRBV5-1
d_gene: -
j_gene: TRBJ1-5
abundance: many
CDR3aa: CASSLLPEGSNQPQHF
CDR3nt: TGCGCCAGCAGCTTGTTGCCTGAGGGGAGCAATCAGCCCCAGCATTTT

v_gene: TRBV6-9
d_gene: -
j_gene: TRBJ2-5
abundance: few
CDR3aa: CASSSPRVRETQYF
CDR3nt: TGTGCCAGCAGTTCCCCCAGGGTTCGGGAGACCCAGTACTTC

v_gene: TRBV28
d_gene: TRBD1
j_gene: TRBJ1-2
abundance: many
CDR3aa: CASEGGTGTYGYTF
CDR3nt: TGTGCCAGCGAGGGAGGGACAGGGACCTATGGCTACACCTTC

v_gene: TRBV30
d_gene: TRBD2
j_gene: TRBJ2-5
abundance: once
CDR3aa: CASSTSGIQETQYF
CDR3nt: TGTGCCTCCTCGACTAGCGGGATACAAGAGACCCAGTACTTC

v_gene: TRBV5-5
d_gene: -
j_gene: TRBJ1-1
abundance: many
CDR3aa: CASSRTPMNTEAFF
CDR3nt: TGTGCCAGCAGCAGGACTCCTATGAACACTGAAGCTTTCTTT

v_gene: TRBV20-1
d_gene: TRBD2
j_gene: TRBJ2-5
abundance: many
CDR3aa: CSAIPGGGGSKTQYF
CDR3nt: TGCAGTGCTATTCCGGGCGGGGGGGGGTCGAAGACCCAGTACTTC

v_gene: TRBV5-1
d_gene: -
j_gene: TRBJ2-5
abundance: -
CDR3aa: CASRGSETQCF
CDR3nt: TGCGCCAGCAGGGGGTCGGAGACCCAGTGCTTC

v_gene: TRBV12-3/TRBV12-4
d_gene: -
j_gene: TRBJ2-7
abundance: many
CDR3aa: CASRKQLGAYEQYF
CDR3nt: TGTGCCAGCAGGAAACAGTTAGGGGCCTACGAGCAGTACTTC

v_gene: TRBV12-5
d_gene: -
j_gene: TRBJ2-2
abundance: many
CDR3aa: CASALVGAGELFF
CDR3nt: TGTGCTAGTGCCTTAGTGGGGGCCGGGGAGCTGTTTTTT

v_gene: TRBV14
d_gene: -
j_gene: TRBJ2-7
abundance: -
CDR3aa: CASSAPIGGKLHEQYF
CDR3nt: TGTGCCAGCAGCGCTCCCATCGGGGGAAAATTGCACGAGCAGTACTTC

v_gene: TRBV20-1
d_gene: TRBD2
j_gene: TRBJ2-2
abundance: many
CDR3aa: CSASSLAGPDTGELFF
CDR3nt: TGCAGTGCTAGCTCACTAGCGGGGCCGGACACCGGGGAGCTGTTTTTT

v_gene: TRBV7-3
d_gene: -
j_gene: TRBJ2-7
abundance: many
CDR3aa: CASSLEGGADYEQYF
CDR3nt: TGTGCCAGCAGCTTAGAGGGTGGGGCGGACTACGAGCAGTACTTC

v_gene: TRBV28
d_gene: -
j_gene: TRBJ2-1
abundance: -
CDR3aa: CASSFLGGASYNEQFF
CDR3nt: TGTGCCAGCAGTTTTCTGGGGGGCGCTTCCTACAATGAGCAGTTCTTC

v_gene: TRBV6-2/TRBV6-3
d_gene: -
j_gene: TRBJ2-1
abundance: many
CDR3aa: CASSYSRVLRDEQFF
CDR3nt: TGTGCCAGCAGTTACTCGAGGGTGCTGAGGGATGAGCAGTTCTTC

v_gene: TRBV7-4
d_gene: -
j_gene: TRBJ2-1
abundance: -
CDR3aa: CASSSKVRGPYNEQFF
CDR3nt: TGTGCCAGCAGCTCCAAGGTCAGGGGACCCTACAATGAGCAGTTCTTC

v_gene: TRBV15
d_gene: -
j_gene: TRBJ1-2
abundance: few
CDR3aa: CATSRVSYGYTF
CDR3nt: TGTGCCACCAGCAGGGTATCCTATGGCTACACCTTC

v_gene: TRBV2
d_gene: -
j_gene: TRBJ2-1
abundance: many
CDR3aa: CALGGQRTNYNEQFF
CDR3nt: TGTGCCTTGGGGGGGCAGCGGACCAACTACAATGAGCAGTTCTTC

v_gene: TRBV30
d_gene: TRBD2
j_gene: TRBJ2-5
abundance: many
CDR3aa: CAWSTVTSGQETQYF
CDR3nt: TGTGCCTGGAGTACAGTGACTAGCGGACAAGAGACCCAGTACTTC

v_gene: TRBV20-1
d_gene: TRBD1
j_gene: TRBJ2-5
abundance: many
CDR3aa: CSAAGTGYETQYF
CDR3nt: TGCAGTGCGGCCGGGACAGGGTATGAGACCCAGTACTTC

v_gene: TRBV20-1
d_gene: -
j_gene: TRBJ1-5
abundance: -
CDR3aa: CSAKDGPGAQHF
CDR3nt: TGCAGTGCTAAGGACGGGCCGGGAGCCCAGCATTTT

v_gene: TRBV7-9
d_gene: TRBD1
j_gene: TRBJ2-6
abundance: many
CDR3aa: CASSRGQGDSGANVLTF
CDR3nt: TGTGCCAGCAGCCGGGGACAGGGCGACTCTGGGGCCAACGTCCTGACTTTC

v_gene: TRBV7-2
d_gene: TRBD2
j_gene: TRBJ2-1
abundance: many
CDR3aa: CASTPVQASGLQGQFF
CDR3nt: TGTGCCAGCACCCCCGTACAGGCTAGCGGCCTTCAGGGGCAGTTCTTC

v_gene: TRBV20-1
d_gene: -
j_gene: TRBJ2-2
abundance: few
CDR3aa: CSASQQLGELFF
CDR3nt: TGCAGTGCTAGTCAGCAGCTCGGGGAGCTGTTTTTT

v_gene: TRBV6-1
d_gene: -
j_gene: TRBJ1-6
abundance: -
CDR3aa: CASRKNSYNSPLHF
CDR3nt: TGTGCCAGCAGGAAGAATTCCTATAATTCACCCCTCCACTTT

v_gene: TRBV27
d_gene: -
j_gene: TRBJ2-7
abundance: many
CDR3aa: CASSFGVGSYEQYF
CDR3nt: TGTGCCAGCAGTTTCGGCGTCGGTTCCTACGAGCAGTACTTC

v_gene: TRBV5-6
d_gene: TRBD1
j_gene: TRBJ2-7
abundance: -
CDR3aa: CASSRQGAGEQYF
CDR3nt: TGTGCCAGCAGCCGACAGGGGGCCGGCGAGCAGTACTTC